This is a list of T cell receptor beta chains from one sample in a study of blood T cell repertoires in COVID-19. Here immunoSEQ multiplex PCR was the method, and the copy in TCRdb shows in-frame clones only, minus some. The table lists around 200,000 clones, roughly four fifths of them singletons. Sequencing was done on a sample of peripheral blood. The origin of the receptors is a woman in her forties or fifties with acute or convalescent COVID-19. The CDR3 runs from the conserved cysteine through the conserved F or W.

V gene,CDR3 protein
TRBV5-1,CASSPQTGTYEQYF
TRBV5-4,CASSYPLPVGELFF
TRBV24-1,CATSDPRVGANVLTF
TRBV6-6,CASRHTDTQYF
TRBV5-1,CASSSLLSDPRRAGEYEQYF
TRBV13,CASSLGRRVTIINEQFF
TRBV11-2,CASSLQRTRTDTQYF
TRBV28,CASSLYTGQSSTDTQYF
TRBV28,CASSLFPAGSNSPLHF
TRBV10-2,CASTEGGVQPQHF
TRBV27,CASSSSRTVLSYEQYF
TRBV18,CASSPGLAGVRDTQYF
TRBV4-1,CASSRGSGRAGVEQYF
TRBV6-2/TRBV6-3,CASSYSGLAGGGEQFF
TRBV6-6,CASRGGLAGADEQFF
TRBV7-2,CASSPRRRDTQYF
TRBV15,CATSRDGREGWTDTQYF
TRBV28,CASRIQQAQPQHF
TRBV5-1,CASSLQGVGGYTF
TRBV6-5,CASTGPANGEAFF
TRBV5-1,CASSSRTDAVSTEAFF
TRBV10-3,CAISRMAQDTIYF
TRBV5-6,CASSHLTGGPYEQYF
TRBV7-9,CASSLGQGAIRNQPQHF
TRBV15,CATSRLAGAYEQYF
TRBV4-2,CASSQGLGIYEQYF
TRBV10-2,CASSESLGTGGYTF
TRBV6-5,CASRHRDHYGYTF
TRBV3-1/TRBV3-2,CASSQAAGQGARGYTF
TRBV30,CAWTPTSYSGNTIYF
TRBV6-5,CASSPRGHYNSPLHF
TRBV7-8,CASSPGSVLRGNGYTF
TRBV20-1,CSASGVGGRMGTQYF
TRBV3-1/TRBV3-2,CASSQLYEQYF
TRBV14,CASSQEGAPLRNYGYTF
TRBV7-2,CASTIGQGVYEQYF
TRBV9,CASSVGASGSYSTDTQYF
TRBV28,CASSRGIAYGYTF
TRBV3-1/TRBV3-2,CASSYTGTGVPGELFF
TRBV5-1,CASSRDRGRTGELFF
TRBV19,CASTTSITEAYEQFF
TRBV18,CASSPRGTSAGNEQFF
TRBV24-1,CATSDPSSRAYNEQFF
TRBV4-3,CASSQLTGTYNEQFF
TRBV5-6,CASSPTPGQGATEAFF
TRBV18,CASSPDRVHYGYTF
TRBV21-1,CASSKDEREYHEQYF
TRBV29-1,CSVEGDRGTDTQYF
TRBV28,CASSLGTAGDYGYTF
TRBV12-3/TRBV12-4,CASSQGLLETQYF
TRBV5-5,CASSSPDTGNYGYTF
TRBV6-5,CASRLDATGGYGYTF
TRBV7-2,CASSLALSGKPYNEQFF